The sequence of this T cell receptor beta chain was determined in a study of identical twins. This CDR3 has 14 residues. Germline CDR1 and CDR2: MNHEY and SVGAGI. Unmatched junction bases numbered 4, after V lost 4 bases and J lost 6 bases. TCRdb re-called the 5' RACE reads through MiXCR, storing one row per CDR3 protein. The repertoire holds 1,800,000 or so distinct CDR3 sequences, with 25% to 35% as singletons. The specimen was cord blood. The chain links TRBV6-5 to TRBJ1-5; 9 nucleotides line up with TRBD1. The receptor comes from a newborn girl in good health. The CDR3 loop is CASSFRTGVQPQHF. CDR3 sequence (DNA): TGTGCCAGCAGTTTCCGGACAGGGGTTCAGCCCCAGCATTTT.